This TCR beta chain was recovered during a study of kidney transplant recipient with SARS-CoV-2 infection (dated by TCRdb to the early 2020s). There are many counts of this clonotype. This clone's antigen is unknown. Qualities for individual bases were not recorded, and no much larger clone is one base off. The sample's time point label, in plain terms: pre-pandemic baseline sample and day 111 after first positive SARS-CoV-2 test. Spanning cysteine to phenylalanine, the CDR3 consists of 16 amino acids. Here the CDR3 DNA is all that survives: 48 bases in frame from base 1. The sample was run on an Illumina MiSeq. Profiling of the peripheral T cell repertoire was carried out for human TCRbeta genes. The authors' pipeline ran thus. Beta-binomial modelling was applied to test for differential clonotype abundance so that variability over time was accounted for. Clonotypes that had expanded were screened against the ImmuneCODE reference database of SARS-CoV-2-associated TCRs and mapped onto regions of the viral genome. Additional analyses of the repertoire looked at TRBV gene usage, CDR3 length, CDR3 amino acid overlap between time points, clonotype abundance distributions and Jaccard similarity. TCRdb reran the public reads through fastp at Q25 and MiXCR, keeping productive beta chains. Each CDR3 protein gets just one entry, which takes the most common genes and DNA from the rows behind it. What appears here as the V and J calls and clone size reflects TCRdb's work, not the paper's. The table for this sample lists about 250,000 distinct CDR3 sequences; about 30% of them were counted only once. Less than 8.5% of the sample is taken by the ten largest.

This chain is built from TRBV21-1 and TRBJ1-5; no check of the table's D call, TRBD1, against the DNA was made. TRBV21-1 has pseudogene status. The material was a blood sample, obtained at baseline and on day 111 from a kidney transplant recipient. The TCR originated in a male patient between 25 and 40 years old who had COVID-19 and was a kidney transplant recipient. Post transplant, some T cells may arise from the graft donor. The sequence in DNA is TGTGCCAGCAGCAAAGGGGGCCAGGGCGGCAATCAGCCCCAGCATTTT. Its protein product is CASSKGGQGGNQPQHF.